This T cell receptor (beta chain) was sequenced for a study of T cell changes during pregnancy in multiple sclerosis. Clones were sequenced by immunoSEQ multiplex PCR, and TCRdb holds only the in-frame ones, with some missing. Altogether 50,000 to 65,000 clones are present, around 90% being singletons, with the ten largest covering approximately 6.5%. This clone appeared a single time. The receptor's source is a female donor in good health, enrolled as a control in a pregnancy study. This specimen consisted of peripheral blood, obtained in the third trimester of pregnancy.

The CDR3 protein is CASSSGGSYNSPLHF. The CDR3 region has the DNA TGTGCCAGCAGCTCTGGAGGTTCCTATAATTCACCCCTCCACTTT. V usage is TRBV14 and J usage is TRBJ1-6; D uncertain. This CDR3 has 15 amino acids. The V and J ends lost 5 bases and 1 base respectively, with 9 bases between them. Germline V gene sequence: CDR1 SGHDN, CDR2 FVKESK.